What follows describes a single T cell receptor (beta chain). This sample is drawn from a study of blood T cell repertoires in COVID-19. The CDR3 spans 17 residues. Germline CDR1 and CDR2: MNHEY and SMNVEV (reference sequence). J gave up 4 bases and V 5 bases, and 8 bases lay outside the gene matches. Libraries were prepared by immunoSEQ multiplex PCR; TCRdb keeps only in-frame clonotypes and omits some of them. The sample lists about 68,000 clones; 65% to 90% were seen once. The receptor's source is a man in his fifties with acute or convalescent COVID-19. The specimen sequenced was peripheral blood. The rearrangement uses TRBV27 and TRBJ2-7; 16 bases are shared with TRBD2. For the CDR3, the DNA is TGTGCCAGCAGTCCGGGACTAGCGGGGGGGCTGAAATACGAGCAGTACTTC. Its translation is CASSPGLAGGLKYEQYF.